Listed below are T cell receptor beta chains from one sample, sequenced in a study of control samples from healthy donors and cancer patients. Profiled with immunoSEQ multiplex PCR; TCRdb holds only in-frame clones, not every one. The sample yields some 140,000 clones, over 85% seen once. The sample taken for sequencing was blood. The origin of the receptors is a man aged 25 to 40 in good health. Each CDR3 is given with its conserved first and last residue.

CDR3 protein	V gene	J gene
CASSFSGSTDTQYF	TRBV5-1	TRBJ2-3
CAWGIGNTIYF	TRBV30	TRBJ1-3
CAISQDRVGYTF	TRBV10-3	TRBJ1-2
CASSPPAGGVGELFF	TRBV7-2	TRBJ2-2
CASSSPWREGNEQFF	TRBV19	TRBJ2-1
CASRKSGRAYEQYF	TRBV6-5	TRBJ2-7
CASSSTGFGETQYF	TRBV28	TRBJ2-5
CASSFRRQGVRKAFF	TRBV7-2	TRBJ1-1
CASSRGTGTYNEQFF	TRBV11-2	TRBJ2-1
CSVAPRLAAHYEQYF	TRBV29-1	TRBJ2-7
CASSNSGSVTDTQYF	TRBV5-1	TRBJ2-3
CASSPLSYNEQFF	TRBV18	TRBJ2-1
CASIPNAGSVNTEAFF	TRBV27	TRBJ1-1
CASSYVPLAINEQFF	TRBV6-5	TRBJ2-1
CASSLPGQDHEKLFF	TRBV19	TRBJ1-4
CASSPGTKETQYF	TRBV3-1/TRBV3-2	TRBJ2-5
CASSQDEGTGEEQYF	TRBV4-1	TRBJ2-7
CASSGDSGGGQETQYF	TRBV5-1	TRBJ2-5
CASSTLFRGQYGYTF	TRBV19	TRBJ1-2
CASTSLQGTTEAFF	TRBV5-8	TRBJ1-1
CASSWDRAQPQHF	TRBV6-6	TRBJ1-5
CASSLGHRRNSPLHF	TRBV5-6	TRBJ1-6
CASSEGGQGRNNEQFF	TRBV2	TRBJ2-1
CASSPPPWGRGNYGYTF	TRBV28	TRBJ1-2
CASSSSTGGIYNEQFF	TRBV7-8	TRBJ2-1
CATSDNSGRAYLEQFF	TRBV24-1	TRBJ2-1
CAIRPGAQETQYF	TRBV10-3	TRBJ2-5
CASSFGQGIGETQYF	TRBV7-9	TRBJ2-5
CASSLADGTVQYF	TRBV5-6	TRBJ2-4
CASSYPGHPSYEQYF	TRBV11-2	TRBJ2-7
CASSRKTSGVYEQYF	TRBV19	TRBJ2-7
CASSYGSLNEQFF	TRBV27	TRBJ2-1
CASSVGSGVQETQYF	TRBV9	TRBJ2-5
CASSLGLETDTQYF	TRBV5-5	TRBJ2-3
CASSPQGGYGYTF	TRBV11-1	TRBJ1-2
CAASPLGRGQVGAGELFF	TRBV24-1	TRBJ2-2
CASSQIGNTEAFF	TRBV5-6	TRBJ1-1
CALEQGANTGELFF	TRBV30	TRBJ2-2
CASSLGGGRRTYEQYF	TRBV11-2	TRBJ2-7
CASSVDGRLGKLFF	TRBV14	TRBJ1-4
CASRIIRGQYTF	TRBV28	TRBJ1-2
CATSDRAPGTLGETQYF	TRBV24-1	TRBJ2-5
CASSSLVTGELFF	TRBV27	TRBJ2-2
CASSGASSGNTIYF	TRBV3-1/TRBV3-2	TRBJ1-3
CASYRFDRGRNEQFF	TRBV6-5	TRBJ2-1
CASSFDSAQETQYF	TRBV28	TRBJ2-5
CASSQELELEQYF	TRBV3-1/TRBV3-2	TRBJ2-7
CASGRQGSFRELFF	TRBV6-5	TRBJ2-2
CASSHGTVYGYTF	TRBV5-1	TRBJ1-2
CASSLVTRESGGELFF	TRBV7-3	TRBJ2-2
CASSSGESSGANVLTF	TRBV28	TRBJ2-6